This TCR beta chain was documented in a study of CD8+ T cells in alopecia areata. Study details: The SALT score measured affected scalp surface percentage in treated patients.

V lost 3 bases to trimming and J lost 1 base, with 10 bases between them. Germline CDR1 SQVTM, CDR2 ANQGSEA. This CDR3 is 14 amino acids long. General study findings and limits: Expanded CD8+ clones among the top 100, and scalp clonality, were significantly decreased by tofacitinib.

A remark on this clone: Its matching antigen is unknown.

Treatment reported: oral pan-JAK inhibitor, 5-10 mg twice daily. After isolation, RNA underwent reverse transcription to generate cDNA as the sequencing template. TCRdb's table, derived via immunoSEQ multiplex PCR, lists solely in-frame clones and lacks some. The profile covers some 150,000 clones, with about 88% appearing a single time and around 14% taken by the ten largest. The sequence derives from a human donor with alopecia areata. The specimen comprised CD8+ T cells sorted from blood, sampled at week 4, from a patient treated with tofacitinib. The rearrangement uses TRBV29-1 and TRBJ2-4; D is perhaps TRBD1 (6 bases). The CDR3 bases are TGCAGCGTTGAGAACAGGGTGGCCAAAAACATTCAGTACTTC. The encoded protein is CSVENRVAKNIQYF.